This T cell receptor beta chain was documented in a study of blood T cell repertoires in COVID-19. Study information: Samples of COVID-19 (acute and convalescent) were obtained from the United States, Italy and Spain.

This CDR3 comprises 13 residues. CDR1 is MNHEY, CDR2 SVGAGI, per germline. Deletions cut 6 bases from V and 1 base from J, with 8 bases between. This clone was seen a handful of times. Here immunoSEQ multiplex PCR was the method, and the copy in TCRdb shows in-frame clones only, minus some. The table lists about 60,000 clones, 72% of them singletons. The sequencing input was peripheral blood. The rearrangement joins TRBV6-5 to TRBJ2-3, with D possibly being TRBD2 (5 bases). This clonotype was sampled from a woman between 65 and 79 years old with COVID-19, enrolled during active disease. CDR3: CASRVSGTDTQYF. The CDR3 DNA reads as TGTGCCAGCAGGGTTAGCGGCACAGATACGCAGTATTTT.